Listed below are T cell receptor beta chains from one sample, sequenced in a study of cytomegalovirus exposure and HLA in healthy donors. TCRdb's table, derived via immunoSEQ multiplex PCR, lists solely in-frame clones and lacks some. This sample has about 91,000 clones, with around 67% found just once. Specimen: PBMCs. The receptors come from a human donor in good health. The CDR3 runs from the conserved cysteine through the conserved F or W. The order of the fields is V gene, D gene, clone size, J gene, CDR3 DNA, CDR3 protein. A D gene is named only where the DNA matches it firmly. A clone size is listed for some rows: how often the clone was seen (once, few, many), or a class if it is expanded.

TRBV19	NA	NA	TRBJ1-5	TGTGCCAGTAGCCTCATCCGCCTGGGGCGGGGTCAGCCCCAGCATTTT	CASSLIRLGRGQPQHF
TRBV1	NA	NA	TRBJ1-2	TGCACCAGCAGCCAAGACCCCAAGGACAGGTGGAGCTATGGCTACACCTTC	CTSSQDPKDRWSYGYTF
TRBV7-3	TRBD1	once	TRBJ1-2	TGTGCCAGCAGCTTTGAAAGAAGAGACAGGGCGGGGGGCTACACCTTC	CASSFERRDRAGGYTF
TRBV19	NA	NA	TRBJ1-2	TGTGCCAGTCGTGATCTCGGGGGGGAAGTTGGCTACACCTTC	CASRDLGGEVGYTF
TRBV18	NA	few	TRBJ2-2	TGTGCCAGCTCACCAAGCGCAGACGCGAACACCGGGGAGCTGTTTTTT	CASSPSADANTGELFF
TRBV7-2	NA	NA	TRBJ2-1	TGTGCCAGCAGCTTAGAATACGGGGATGAGCAGTTCTTC	CASSLEYGDEQFF
TRBV11-3	NA	few	TRBJ2-3	TGTGCCAGCAGCCTGGGGGCTAGCACAGATACGCAGTATTTT	CASSLGASTDTQYF
TRBV6-5	NA	NA	TRBJ2-1	TGTGCCAGCAGTTGGGGGGGGCAGCAGTTCTTC	CASSWGGQQFF
TRBV18	NA	NA	TRBJ2-2	TGTGCCAGCTCACCACAGGAGACCGGGGAGCTGTTTTTT	CASSPQETGELFF
TRBV27	NA	NA	TRBJ2-5	TGTGCCAGCAGTTTCAGGTCAGCTTCTCAAGAGACCCAGTACTTC	CASSFRSASQETQYF
TRBV6-1	NA	NA	TRBJ1-5	TGTGCCAGCAGAATCTATATGTCTAGCAATCAGCCCCAGCATTTT	CASRIYMSSNQPQHF
TRBV18	TRBD1	NA	TRBJ2-3	TGTGCCAGCTCCGGGACAGGGTATGCAGATACGCAGTATTTT	CASSGTGYADTQYF
TRBV27	NA	NA	TRBJ1-6	TGTGCCAGCAGTTTGTATGGAGACAGTTCCAATTCACCCCTCCACTTT	CASSLYGDSSNSPLHF
TRBV25-1	NA	NA	TRBJ1-2	TGTGCCAGCAGTGTCGGGGATCGTTATGGCTACACCTTC	CASSVGDRYGYTF
TRBV19	TRBD1	NA	TRBJ2-6	TGTGCCAGTTCCAACCGGGGACAGGCCTCTGGGGCCAACGTCCTGACTTTC	CASSNRGQASGANVLTF
TRBV7-3	TRBD2	few	TRBJ2-3	TGTGCCAGCAGCTCGGGACTAGCGGGGGCCCGCACAGATACGCAGTATTTT	CASSSGLAGARTDTQYF
TRBV4-3	TRBD1	few	TRBJ2-1	TGCGCCAGCAGCCAAGATAACAGGGGTTTCAATGAGCAGTTCTTC	CASSQDNRGFNEQFF
TRBV6-5	NA	NA	TRBJ2-7	TGTGCCAGCAGTGAAGCGGACTACGAGCAGTACTTC	CASSEADYEQYF
TRBV11-3	TRBD2	NA	TRBJ2-3	TGTGCCAGCAGCTTAGGAGCGGGGGACACAGATACGCAGTATTTT	CASSLGAGDTDTQYF
TRBV19	TRBD2	NA	TRBJ2-1	TGTGCCAGTAGTATCGGTTTTGGACTAGCGGGGTCCCCTGGGAATGAGCAGTTCTTC	CASSIGFGLAGSPGNEQFF